This T cell receptor (beta chain) is drawn from a study of beta chain features in type 1 diabetes. Study overall: The patient and healthy donor groups were comparable for age, gender and cell yields. Regarding the study as a whole: Short templates might get an advantage during PCR, and this would be equal in patients and controls. Naive, central memory and regulatory TCRB repertoires appeared more similar among patients than healthy donors. Moderately but significantly shorter TCRB CDR3s were found in Type 1 diabetes patients in all four CD4+ subsets.

CDR3 length equals 13 residues. CDR1 and CDR2 from the germline V gene are SGHTA and FQGNSA. Between the trimmed V and J ends, which lost 7 bases and 7 bases, there was a span of 17 bases. Researchers reported sorting CD4+ naive, central memory, regulatory and stem cell-like memory cells via CD45RO/CCR7/CD25/CD127/CD95/CD27. Concerning this clone itself: Its antigen is currently unknown.

Every isolated RNA sample was fully reverse transcribed, so sequencing captured expressed TCRB transcripts. The repertoire was sequenced with immunoSEQ multiplex PCR; TCRdb's copy has only in-frame clones and lacks some. The sample lists around 650,000 clones; over 10% were seen once. The sequence came from a man aged 25 to 45 with type 1 diabetes. The chain joins TRBV7-2 to TRBJ2-7; a possible D gene is TRBD2 (5 bases). The source material was naive CD4+ T cells from blood. The CDR3: CASTLGLAGEQYF. In nucleotides, the CDR3 is TGTGCCAGCACTCTAGGGCTAGCTGGTGAGCAGTACTTC.